This TCR beta chain was captured in a study of T-cell memory formation after mild COVID-19 (dated by TCRdb to the early 2020s). Broadly, across the study: TCR sequence clusters from the two donors were found to be largely donor specific. Longitudinal TCRalpha and TCRbeta repertoire sequencing tracked T-cell clones expanding and contracting after mild COVID-19 in a couple of donors. Two young, previously healthy adult volunteers, one female and one male, were included in the cohort. What the work shows at the level of the full study, not this receptor alone: SARS-CoV-2 specificity of the second-wave clones peaking on day 37 was not confirmed. Clones that contracted from day 15 to 85 showed balanced CD4/CD8 phenotypes, whereas a second wave of clones that expanded from day 15 to 37 leaned towards CD4+. The detection of some responding clones in pre-infection memory suggests that pre-existing cross-reactive memory T cells joined the SARS-CoV-2 response. Only two mild cases were covered by the study, and larger cohorts that include severe cases with pre-infection samples were considered necessary. Contracting CD4+ clones were located mainly in the CM and EM memory subsets, whereas CD8+ clones were found to be enriched in EMRA.

PBMCs were isolated by Ficoll-Paque density gradient centrifugation. Sequencing used an Illumina NovaSeq 6000. Using 5'RACE with constant-segment primers, TCRalpha and TCRbeta cDNA libraries were constructed, with sample barcodes and unique molecular identifiers added in the process. RNA was extracted from every sample with Trizol reagent. Amplification of the libraries took two PCR steps, and the second step added a second sample barcode plus Illumina TruSeq adapters. Libraries were sequenced on an Illumina NovaSeq with 2 x 150 bp paired-end reads. For the original study's pipeline: Reads were demultiplexed and collapsed into UMI-guided consensus sequences with migec v1.2.7. Using mixcr v2.1.11, UMI consensuses were aligned to TRA and TRB V and J templates and then assembled into clonotypes. Expanded or contracted clonotypes were those called significant by both edgeR and NoisET, with noise models trained on biological replicates. For edgeR calls, a false discovery rate-adjusted p below 0.01 and a log2 fold-change threshold of 1 were applied. PCA with hierarchical clustering of max-normalized trajectories of the 1000 most abundant clonotypes was used as exploratory dynamics analysis. Each responding clone was given a CD4 or CD8 phenotype based on the CD4+ and CD8+ repertoires, which had been sequenced separately. Starting from the raw public reads, TCRdb applied fastp trimming at Q25, assembled clones with MiXCR and retained in-frame beta chains. One record per CDR3 amino acid sequence lists the most common genes and DNA. What appears here as the V and J calls and clone size reflects TCRdb's work, not the paper's. The sample table holds 550,000 to 650,000 distinct CDR3 sequences, of which roughly a sixth were seen once. The ten top clones hold 8.1% of the sample.

About this clonotype itself: There is no known antigen for this receptor. Base qualities are not provided; no much larger clone lies one nucleotide away.

Reading the germline V gene (reference sequence) gives CDR1 GTSNPN and CDR2 SVGIG. CDR3 length: 14 amino acids, cysteine to phenylalanine. Just CDR3 DNA is preserved here, 42 bases in frame from base 1. V drops 0 bases and J drops 7 bases, leaving 10 bases in between. This receptor was taken from an adult woman who had mild COVID-19 (a few samples of this study predate the infection). The sample titles of this study are shuffled in the database, so cell type and time point are left out; the donor was told from shared clones. The V and J segments used are TRBV30 and TRBJ1-6; the D segment could be TRBD1, given 5 matching bases. Sequencing was performed on PBMCs or a T cell subset sorted from them (not recorded which). The CDR3 loop reads CAWSVLTVNSPLHF. The DNA sequence is TGTGCCTGGAGTGTACTGACAGTGAATTCACCCCTCCACTTT.